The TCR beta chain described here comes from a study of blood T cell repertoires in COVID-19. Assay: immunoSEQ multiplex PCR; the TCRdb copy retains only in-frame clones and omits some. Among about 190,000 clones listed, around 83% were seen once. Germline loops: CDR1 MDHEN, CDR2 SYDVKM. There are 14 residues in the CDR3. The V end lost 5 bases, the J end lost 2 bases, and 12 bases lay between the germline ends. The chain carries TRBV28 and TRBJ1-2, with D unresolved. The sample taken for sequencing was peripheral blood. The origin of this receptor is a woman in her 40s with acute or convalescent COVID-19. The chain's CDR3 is CASSPQAGNYGYTF. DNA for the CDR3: TGTGCCAGCAGTCCCCAAGCCGGGAACTATGGCTACACCTTC.